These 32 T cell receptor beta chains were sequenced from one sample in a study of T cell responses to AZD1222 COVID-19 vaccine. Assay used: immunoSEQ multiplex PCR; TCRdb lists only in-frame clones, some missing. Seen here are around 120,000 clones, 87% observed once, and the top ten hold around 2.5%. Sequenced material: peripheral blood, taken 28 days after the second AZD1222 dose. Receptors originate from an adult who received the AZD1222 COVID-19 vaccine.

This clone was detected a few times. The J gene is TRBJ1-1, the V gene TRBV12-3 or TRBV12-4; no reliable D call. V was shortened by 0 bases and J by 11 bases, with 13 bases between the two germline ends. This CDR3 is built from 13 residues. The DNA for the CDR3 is TGTGCCAGCAGTTTAGCGTGGGCTAACGAGGCTTTCTTT. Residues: CASSLAWANEAFF.

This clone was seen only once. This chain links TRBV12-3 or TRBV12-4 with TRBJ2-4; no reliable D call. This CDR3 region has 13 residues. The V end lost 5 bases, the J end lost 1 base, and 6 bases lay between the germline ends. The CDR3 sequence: CASSTSAKNIQYF. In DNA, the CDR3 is TGTGCCAGCAGTACATCGGCCAAAAACATTCAGTACTTC.

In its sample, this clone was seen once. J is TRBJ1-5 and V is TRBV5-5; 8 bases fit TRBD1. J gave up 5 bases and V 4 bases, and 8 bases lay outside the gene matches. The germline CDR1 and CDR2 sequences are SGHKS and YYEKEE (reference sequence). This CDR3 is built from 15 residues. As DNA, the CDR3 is TGTGCCAGCAGCAACTACAGGGGGGCTGATCAGCCCCAGCATTTT. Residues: CASSNYRGADQPQHF.

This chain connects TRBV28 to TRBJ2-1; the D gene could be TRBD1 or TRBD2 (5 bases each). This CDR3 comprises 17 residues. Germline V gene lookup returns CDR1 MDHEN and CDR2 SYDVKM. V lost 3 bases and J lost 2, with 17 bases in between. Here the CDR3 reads CASSLWGRGPTYNEQFF. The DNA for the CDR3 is TGTGCCAGCAGTTTGTGGGGCCGAGGGCCTACCTACAATGAGCAGTTCTTC.

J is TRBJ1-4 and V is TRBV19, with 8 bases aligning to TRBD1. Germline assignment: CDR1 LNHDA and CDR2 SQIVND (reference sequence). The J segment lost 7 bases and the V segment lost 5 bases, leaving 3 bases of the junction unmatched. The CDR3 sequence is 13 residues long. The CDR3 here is CASSPGGSEKLFF. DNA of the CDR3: TGTGCCAGTAGTCCAGGGGGCAGTGAAAAACTGTTTTTT.

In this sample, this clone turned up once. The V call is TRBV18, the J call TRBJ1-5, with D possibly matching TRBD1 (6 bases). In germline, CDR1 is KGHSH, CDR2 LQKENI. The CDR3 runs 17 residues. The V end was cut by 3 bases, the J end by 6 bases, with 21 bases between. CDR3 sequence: CASSPQPPGQGSQPQHF. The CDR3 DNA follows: TGTGCCAGCTCACCCCAGCCTCCGGGACAAGGGTCTCAGCCCCAGCATTTT.

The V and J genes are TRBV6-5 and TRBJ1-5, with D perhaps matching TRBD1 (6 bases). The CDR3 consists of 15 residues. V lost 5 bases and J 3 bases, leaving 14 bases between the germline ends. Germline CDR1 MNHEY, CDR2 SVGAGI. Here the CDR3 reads CASSMTGRDNQPQHF. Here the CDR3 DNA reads TGTGCCAGCAGTATGACAGGACGAGACAATCAGCCCCAGCATTTT.

CDR3 region: CSAQQEGGTEAFF. In DNA, the CDR3 is TGCAGCGCCCAACAGGAAGGTGGCACTGAAGCTTTCTTT. This chain connects TRBV29-1 to TRBJ1-1, with a weak D call TRBD1 (5 bases). CDR1 and CDR2 from the germline V gene are SQVTM and ANQGSEA. The CDR3 runs 13 residues. V was clipped by 7 bases and J by 4 bases, with 16 bases between them.

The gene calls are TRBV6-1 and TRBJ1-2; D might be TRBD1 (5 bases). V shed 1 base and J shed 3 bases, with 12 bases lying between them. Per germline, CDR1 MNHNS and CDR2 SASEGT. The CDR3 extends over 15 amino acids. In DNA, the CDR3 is TGTGCCAGCAGTGAAGGCTTTGGGGCGGACTATGGCTACACCTTC. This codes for CASSEGFGADYGYTF.

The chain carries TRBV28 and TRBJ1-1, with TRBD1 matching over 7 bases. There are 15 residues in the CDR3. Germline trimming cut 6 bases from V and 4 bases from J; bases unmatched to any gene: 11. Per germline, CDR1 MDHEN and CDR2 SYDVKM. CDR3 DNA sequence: TGTGCCAGCAGAGCTTGGACAGGAGTAGCCACTGAAGCTTTCTTT. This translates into CASRAWTGVATEAFF.

Here the CDR3 DNA reads TGTGCCAGCAGCCTCCGGGCGGACTCCCCAGATACGCAGTATTTT. It yields the protein CASSLRADSPDTQYF. The chain is built from TRBV16 and TRBJ2-3, with D perhaps matching TRBD2 (5 bases). CDR3 length: 15 amino acids. CDR1 and CDR2 from the germline V gene are KGHSY and FQNENV. The germline V and J ends were trimmed by 4 bases and 4 bases, with 15 bases remaining between them.

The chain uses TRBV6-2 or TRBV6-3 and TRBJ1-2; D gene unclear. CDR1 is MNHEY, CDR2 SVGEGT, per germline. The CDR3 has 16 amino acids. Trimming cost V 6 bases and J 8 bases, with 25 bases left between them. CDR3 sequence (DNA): TGTGCCAGCAGCCTAATCCAGGATTTACCCGCTGGGGGCTACACCTTC. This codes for CASSLIQDLPAGGYTF.

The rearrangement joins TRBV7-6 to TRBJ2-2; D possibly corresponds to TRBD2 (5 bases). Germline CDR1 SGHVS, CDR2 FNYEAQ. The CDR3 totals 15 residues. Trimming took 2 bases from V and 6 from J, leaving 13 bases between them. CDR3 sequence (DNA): TGTGCCAGCAGCTTAATCACGGGATTATCCGGGGAGCTGTTTTTT. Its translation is CASSLITGLSGELFF.

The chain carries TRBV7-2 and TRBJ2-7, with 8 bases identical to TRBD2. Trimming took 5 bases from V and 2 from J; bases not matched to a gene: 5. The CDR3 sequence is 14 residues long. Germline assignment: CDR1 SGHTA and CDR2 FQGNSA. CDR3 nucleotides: TGTGCCAGCAGCCCCAGCGGGGGCACCTACGAGCAGTACTTC. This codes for CASSPSGGTYEQYF.

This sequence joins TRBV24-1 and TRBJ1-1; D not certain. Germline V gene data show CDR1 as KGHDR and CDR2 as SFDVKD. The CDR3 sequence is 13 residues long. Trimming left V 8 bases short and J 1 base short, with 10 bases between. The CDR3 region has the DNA TGTGCCACCATGGGTTGGAGGAACACTGAAGCTTTCTTT. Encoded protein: CATMGWRNTEAFF.

In DNA form, the CDR3 reads TGTGCCACCAGTGATTCAGACCTATTGGCGGGCTACACCTTC. Protein product: CATSDSDLLAGYTF. J is TRBJ1-2 and V is TRBV24-1; D gene uncertain. Trimming left V 2 bases short and J 8 bases short, with 14 bases between. CDR3 length equals 14 residues. The V gene's germline CDR1 is KGHDR and CDR2 SFDVKD.

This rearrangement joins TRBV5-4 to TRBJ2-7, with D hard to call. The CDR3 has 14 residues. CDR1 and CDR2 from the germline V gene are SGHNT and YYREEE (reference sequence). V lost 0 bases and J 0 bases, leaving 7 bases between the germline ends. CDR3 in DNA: TGTGCCAGCAGCTTGGTGTCAAACTCCTACGAGCAGTACTTC. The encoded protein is CASSLVSNSYEQYF.

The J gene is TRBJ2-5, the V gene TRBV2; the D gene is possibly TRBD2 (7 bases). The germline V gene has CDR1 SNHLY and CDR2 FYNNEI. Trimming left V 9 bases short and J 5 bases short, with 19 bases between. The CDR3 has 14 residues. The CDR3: CASTVEGGRETQYF. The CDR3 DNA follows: TGTGCCAGTACTGTAGAGGGGGGGAGGGAGACCCAGTACTTC.

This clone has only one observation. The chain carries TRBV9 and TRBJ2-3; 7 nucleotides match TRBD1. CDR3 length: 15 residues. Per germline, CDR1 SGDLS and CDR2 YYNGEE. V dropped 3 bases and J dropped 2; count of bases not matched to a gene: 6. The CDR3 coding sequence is TGTGCCAGCAGCGCTACAACAGGGGCCACAGATACGCAGTATTTT. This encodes CASSATTGATDTQYF.

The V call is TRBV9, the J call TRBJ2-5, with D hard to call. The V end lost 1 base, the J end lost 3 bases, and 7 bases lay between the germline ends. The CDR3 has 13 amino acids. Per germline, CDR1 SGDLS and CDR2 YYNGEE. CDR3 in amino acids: CASSVYSEETQYF. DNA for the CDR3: TGTGCCAGCAGCGTATACTCGGAAGAGACCCAGTACTTC.

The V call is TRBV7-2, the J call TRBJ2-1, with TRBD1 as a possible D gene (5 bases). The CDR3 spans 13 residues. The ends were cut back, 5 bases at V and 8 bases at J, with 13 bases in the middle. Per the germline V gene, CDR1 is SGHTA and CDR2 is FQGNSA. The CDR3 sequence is CASSPAVGDEQFF. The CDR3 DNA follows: TGTGCCAGCAGCCCCGCAGTAGGGGATGAGCAGTTCTTC.

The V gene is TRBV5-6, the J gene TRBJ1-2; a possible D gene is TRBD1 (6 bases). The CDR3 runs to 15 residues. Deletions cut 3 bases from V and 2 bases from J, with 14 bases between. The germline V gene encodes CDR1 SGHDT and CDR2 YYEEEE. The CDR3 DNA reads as TGTGCCAGCAGCTCTCGGACAGCAAAGAACTATGGCTACACCTTC. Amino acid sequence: CASSSRTAKNYGYTF.

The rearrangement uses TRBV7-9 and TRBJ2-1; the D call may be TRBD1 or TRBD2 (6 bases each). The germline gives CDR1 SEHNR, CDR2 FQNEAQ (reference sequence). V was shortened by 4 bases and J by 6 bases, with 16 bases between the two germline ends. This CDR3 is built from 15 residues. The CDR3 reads CASSSGASAVNEQFF. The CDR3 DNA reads TGTGCCAGCAGCTCGGGGGCTAGCGCCGTCAATGAGCAGTTCTTC.

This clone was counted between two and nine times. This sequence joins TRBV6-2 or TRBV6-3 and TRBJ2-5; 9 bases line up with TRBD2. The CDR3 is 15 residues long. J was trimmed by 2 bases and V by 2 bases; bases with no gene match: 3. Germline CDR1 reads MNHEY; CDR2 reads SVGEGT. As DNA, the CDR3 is TGTGCCAGCAGTTACCTAGCGGGGTGGCAAGAGACCCAGTACTTC. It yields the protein CASSYLAGWQETQYF.

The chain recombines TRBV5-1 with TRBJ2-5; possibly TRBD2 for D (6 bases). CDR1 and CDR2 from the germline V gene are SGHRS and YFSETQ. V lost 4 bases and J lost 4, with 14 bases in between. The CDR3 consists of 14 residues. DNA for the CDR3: TGCGCCAGCAGCCCGGGGGATCAGGGAGAGACCCAGTACTTC. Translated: CASSPGDQGETQYF.

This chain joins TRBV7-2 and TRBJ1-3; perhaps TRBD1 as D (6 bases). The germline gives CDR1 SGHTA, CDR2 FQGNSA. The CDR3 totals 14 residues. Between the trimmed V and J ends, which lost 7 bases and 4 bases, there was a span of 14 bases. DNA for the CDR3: TGTGCCAGCAATCGGGCAGGGGTGGGAAACACCATATATTTT. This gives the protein CASNRAGVGNTIYF. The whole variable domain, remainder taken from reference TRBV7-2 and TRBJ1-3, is GAGVSQSPSNKVTEKGKDVELRCDPISGHTALYWYRQSLGQGLEFLIYFQGNSAPDKSGLPSDRFSAERTGGSVSTLTIQRTQQEDSAVYLCASNRAGVGNTIYFGEGSWLTVV.

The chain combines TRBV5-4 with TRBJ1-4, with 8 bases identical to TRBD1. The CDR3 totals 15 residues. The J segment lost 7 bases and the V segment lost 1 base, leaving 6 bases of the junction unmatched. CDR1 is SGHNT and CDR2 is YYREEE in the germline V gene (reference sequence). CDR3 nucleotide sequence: TGTGCCAGCAGCTTGAACGACAGGGGAGGTGAAAAACTGTTTTTT. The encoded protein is CASSLNDRGGEKLFF.

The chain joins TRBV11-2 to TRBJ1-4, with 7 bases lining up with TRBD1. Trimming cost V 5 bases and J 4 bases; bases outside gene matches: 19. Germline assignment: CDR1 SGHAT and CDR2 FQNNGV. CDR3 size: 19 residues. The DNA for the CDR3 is TGTGCCAGCAGCGAGAGGAGTAATCAGAACAGGGGAGGTAATGAAAAACTGTTTTTT. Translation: CASSERSNQNRGGNEKLFF.

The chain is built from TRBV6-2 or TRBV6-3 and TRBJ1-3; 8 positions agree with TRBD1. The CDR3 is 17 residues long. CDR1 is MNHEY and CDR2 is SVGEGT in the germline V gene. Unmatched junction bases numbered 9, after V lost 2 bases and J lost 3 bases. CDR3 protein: CASSYESPGTGGNTIYF. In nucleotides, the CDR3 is TGTGCCAGCAGTTACGAGAGTCCCGGGACAGGTGGAAACACCATATATTTT.

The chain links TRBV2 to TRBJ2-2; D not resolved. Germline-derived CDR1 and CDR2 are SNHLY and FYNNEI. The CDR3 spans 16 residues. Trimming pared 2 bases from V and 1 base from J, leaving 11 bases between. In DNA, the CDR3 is TGTGCCAGCAGTGAATTAGTCCCAGGGAACACCGGGGAGCTGTTTTTT. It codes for CASSELVPGNTGELFF.

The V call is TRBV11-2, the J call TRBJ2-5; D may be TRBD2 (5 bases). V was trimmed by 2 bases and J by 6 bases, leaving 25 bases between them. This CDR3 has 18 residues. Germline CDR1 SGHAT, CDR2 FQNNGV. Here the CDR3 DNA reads TGTGCCAGCAGCTTACGTGAAGTCGGAGCTACCGGAGGAAAGACCCAGTACTTC. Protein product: CASSLREVGATGGKTQYF.

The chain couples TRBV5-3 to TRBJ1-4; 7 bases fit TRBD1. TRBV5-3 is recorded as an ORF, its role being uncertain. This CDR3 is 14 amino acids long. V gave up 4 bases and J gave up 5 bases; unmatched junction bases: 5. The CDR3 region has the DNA TGTGCCAGAAGCGGACGGGACAGCAATGAAAAACTGTTTTTT. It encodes CARSGRDSNEKLFF.